These 31 T cell receptor beta chains share one sample of origin, sequenced in a study of T-cell reconstitution after alpha-beta-depleted transplantation in children. Unique molecular identifiers were used in preparing the TCRbeta library. TCRdb redid the calling of the PCR reads with MiXCR, one entry per CDR3 protein. The sample gives about 600,000 distinct CDR3 sequences, roughly 13% of which show up once; 2.2% is in the top ten. The specimen comprised PBMCs, mostly from graft donor cells, sampled 360 days after TCRalphabeta/CD19-depleted stem cell transplant. The receptors stem from a male patient aged 10-17 years who had a stem cell transplant for acute myeloid leukemia, so the T cells may come from the graft donor.

This clonotype was counted at least ten times. The junction shows a germline mismatch at one end, possibly a read error. The chain carries TRBV5-1 and TRBJ2-6; tentatively, D is TRBD1 (6 bases). This CDR3 spans 15 amino acids. Germline assignment: CDR1 SGHRS and CDR2 YFSETQ. As DNA, the CDR3 is TGTGCCAGCAGCTTAGCAGGGGTAGGGGCCAACGTCCTGACTTTC. Amino acids: CASSLAGVGANVLTF.

V gene TRBV6-5 combines with J gene TRBJ1-1, with 7 bases identical to TRBD1. V lost 2 bases and J lost 3; bases outside the gene matches: 3. Germline V gene lookup returns CDR1 MNHEY and CDR2 SVGAGI. The CDR3 is made up of 14 amino acids. The CDR3 DNA follows: TGTGCCAGCAGTTACCGGGACAGAGACACTGAAGCTTTCTTT. It codes for CASSYRDRDTEAFF.

This clonotype showed up just a few times. J is TRBJ1-4 and V is TRBV3-1; D is ambiguous. Germline V gives CDR1 LGHDT, CDR2 YNNKEL (reference sequence). CDR3 size: 14 residues. Trimming took 4 bases from V and 0 from J, leaving 6 bases between them. DNA of the CDR3: TGTGCCAGCAGCCCGGTTGCAACTAATGAAAAACTGTTTTTT. Protein: CASSPVATNEKLFF.

The CDR3 DNA reads TGTGCCAGCTCACCACTGAGGCCGGAAGGGGAGCAGTACTTC. Translating it yields CASSPLRPEGEQYF. V usage is TRBV18 and J usage is TRBJ2-7, with unresolved D. The germline V gene encodes CDR1 KGHSH and CDR2 LQKENI. Between the trimmed V and J ends, which lost 1 base and 7 bases, there was a span of 14 bases. This CDR3 is 14 amino acids long.

This clonotype appeared a few times. This chain uses TRBV29-1 with TRBJ2-3, with 7 bases lining up with TRBD1. CDR1 SQVTM and CDR2 ANQGSEA come from the germline V gene. Trimming took 4 bases from V and 4 from J; bases not matched to a gene: 5. The CDR3 has 13 residues. CDR3: CSVVRQGSDTQYF. The CDR3 DNA is TGCAGCGTTGTGAGACAGGGCTCAGATACGCAGTATTTT.

This clonotype was found many times. The V call is TRBV29-1, the J call TRBJ2-3, with a tentative D call TRBD1 (5 bases). CDR3 length: 15 residues. The V gene lost 6 bases and the J gene lost 4 bases, with 20 bases spanning the gap. From germline, CDR1 is SQVTM and CDR2 ANQGSEA. DNA for the CDR3: TGCAGCGTATACCACAGGTTTCATTACGCAGATACGCAGTATTTT. Translating gives CSVYHRFHYADTQYF.

This chain connects TRBV7-2 to TRBJ2-4, with D possibly being TRBD2 (5 bases). V was pared by 4 bases and J by 9 bases, with 13 bases between. The V gene's germline CDR1 is SGHTA and CDR2 FQGNSA. The CDR3 runs to 13 residues. The CDR3 nucleotides read TGTGCCAGCAGCTCCGGACCCGCGGGCATTCAGTACTTC. This codes for CASSSGPAGIQYF.

This clonotype was observed a handful of times. V gene TRBV6-5 combines with J gene TRBJ2-3; 9 nucleotides line up with TRBD2. The V and J ends lost 4 bases and 3 bases, in that order; junction bases with no gene match: 5. This CDR3 is 15 amino acids long. Germline V lookup: CDR1 MNHEY, CDR2 SVGAGI. The CDR3 loop is CASSSPSGKTDTQYF. DNA for the CDR3: TGTGCCAGCAGTTCCCCTAGCGGGAAAACAGATACGCAGTATTTT.

The gene calls are TRBV5-1 and TRBJ2-2; 10 nucleotides agree with TRBD2. The CDR3 is made up of 17 amino acids. Germline V gene lookup returns CDR1 SGHRS and CDR2 YFSETQ. The ends lost 4 bases at V and 1 base at J; junction bases unmatched: 7. The CDR3 coding sequence is TGCGCCAGCAGCGCGGGGGGACTAGCGCTGAACACCGGGGAGCTGTTTTTT. It specifies CASSAGGLALNTGELFF.

This clonotype has at least ten counts. The chain links TRBV6-1 to TRBJ2-1, with D unclear. The V gene's germline CDR1 is MNHNS and CDR2 SASEGT. The ends were cut back, 6 bases at V and 8 bases at J, with 20 bases in the middle. The length of the CDR3 is 15 residues. This CDR3 is CASSHHRVIGDEQFF. CDR3 nucleotides: TGTGCCAGCAGCCACCATCGGGTCATTGGCGATGAGCAGTTCTTC.

This clonotype was counted ten times or more. CDR3 DNA: TGTGCCAGCAGTGACCCTAGCGGGTCCTACAATGAGCAGTTCTTC. It yields the protein CASSDPSGSYNEQFF. This chain connects TRBV25-1 to TRBJ2-1, with TRBD2 matching 8 bases. V shed 3 bases and J 1 base; nucleotides not matched to a gene: 2. Germline CDR1 and CDR2: MGHDK and SYGVNS. The CDR3 consists of 15 residues.

This chain connects TRBV12-3 or TRBV12-4 to TRBJ2-3; D is ambiguous. V was trimmed by 3 bases and J by 1 base, leaving 5 bases between them. The CDR3 totals 13 residues. The CDR3 nucleotides read TGTGCCAGCAGTTTGCACCGCACAGATACGCAGTATTTT. Encoded protein: CASSLHRTDTQYF.

This clonotype was detected a few times. The rearrangement joins TRBV5-1 to TRBJ2-1, with D possibly being TRBD2 (5 bases). This CDR3 is built from 15 residues. Trimming removed 0 bases from V and 7 bases from J, with 14 bases in between. CDR1 and CDR2 from the germline V gene are SGHRS and YFSETQ. CDR3 DNA: TGCGCCAGCAGCTTGGTGGCGGGTGCCCTTAATGAGCAGTTCTTC. Residues: CASSLVAGALNEQFF.

This clonotype was seen a handful of times. The chain has TRBV30 and TRBJ2-3, with TRBD2 matching 9 bases. The CDR3 totals 16 residues. V was clipped by 0 bases and J by 1 base; unmatched bases: 5. The germline CDR1 and CDR2 sequences are GTSNPN and SVGIG (reference sequence). The CDR3, as DNA: TGTGCCTGGAGTGTACATTGGACTAGCGGCACAGATACGCAGTATTTT. Translation: CAWSVHWTSGTDTQYF. The variable domain in full, with the rest retrieved from reference TRBV30 and TRBJ2-3, is SQTIHQWPATLVQPVGSPLSLECTVEGTSNPNLYWYRQAAGRGLQLLFYSVGIGQISSEVPQNLSASRPQDRQFILSSKKLLLSDSGFYLCAWSVHWTSGTDTQYFGPGTRLTVL.

The chain employs TRBV19 and TRBJ1-1; D gene ambiguous. The germline V gene encodes CDR1 LNHDA and CDR2 SQIVND (reference sequence). This CDR3 comprises 12 residues. The V end was cut by 3 bases, the J end by 1 base, with 3 bases between. The CDR3 here is CASSMWNTEAFF. In DNA, the CDR3 is TGTGCCAGTAGTATGTGGAACACTGAAGCTTTCTTT. The whole variable domain, filled in from reference TRBV19 and TRBJ1-1, reads DGGITQSPKYLFRKEGQNVTLSCEQNLNHDAMYWYRQDPGQGLRLIYYSQIVNDFQKGDIAEGYSVSREKKESFPLTVTSAQKNPTAFYLCASSMWNTEAFFGQGTRLTVV.

The V call is TRBV19, the J call TRBJ1-4; D is undetermined. Germline V gene lookup returns CDR1 LNHDA and CDR2 SQIVND (reference sequence). Trimming took off 3 bases at V and 1 base at J, with 6 bases between the two ends. The CDR3 consists of 14 residues. In DNA, the CDR3 is TGTGCCAGTAGTATCCGCGGAACTAATGAAAAACTGTTTTTT. Translated: CASSIRGTNEKLFF.

At least ten counts were recorded for this clonotype. The chain carries TRBV10-3 and TRBJ2-1; unclear D gene. V shed 0 bases and J shed 4 bases, with 22 bases lying between them. CDR1 and CDR2 (germline): ENHRY, SYGVKD. This CDR3 region has 19 residues. The CDR3 DNA follows: TGTGCCATCAGTGAGTCGATGGGCTTAGGGCTAGTAGGGTACAATGAGCAGTTCTTC. Its protein product is CAISESMGLGLVGYNEQFF.

A few counts support this clonotype. The gene calls are TRBV7-9 and TRBJ2-7; perhaps TRBD1 as D (6 bases). V lost 8 bases to trimming and J lost 9 bases, with 20 bases between them. Per germline, CDR1 SEHNR and CDR2 FQNEAQ (reference sequence). The CDR3 length is 13 residues. CDR3 amino acids: CASETSQGRRQYF. CDR3 sequence (DNA): TGTGCCAGCGAAACCTCCCAGGGGCGAAGGCAGTACTTC.

The V call is TRBV21-1, the J call TRBJ2-1; the table gives TRBD2 as D, unverified against the DNA. TRBV21-1 corresponds to a pseudogene. The CDR3 length is 15 residues. CDR3 amino acids: CASSKARTSYYEQFF. CDR3 sequence (DNA): TGTGCCAGCAGCAAAGCGCGAACTAGCTACTATGAGCAGTTCTTC.

The rearrangement joins TRBV28 to TRBJ2-7; TRBD2 agrees at 14 bases. The germline V gene encodes CDR1 MDHEN and CDR2 SYDVKM. This CDR3 region has 17 residues. Trimming cost V 5 bases and J 3 bases; bases outside gene matches: 9. The CDR3, as DNA: TGTGCCAGCAGTCTGGGACTAGCGGGAGCTCTGTTCTACGAGCAGTACTTC. It is translated as CASSLGLAGALFYEQYF.

This clonotype was recorded many times. The rearrangement uses TRBV7-2 and TRBJ2-3; TRBD2 matches 7 bases. After removal of 4 bases from V and 0 bases from J, the junction contained 7 bases not matched to a gene. The CDR3 is made up of 16 amino acids. Germline V gives CDR1 SGHTA, CDR2 FQGNSA. The CDR3 DNA follows: TGTGCCAGCAGCTCCTACACTAGCGCGAGCACAGATACGCAGTATTTT. Amino acids: CASSSYTSASTDTQYF.

Only a few counts were recorded for this clonotype. The rearrangement links TRBV6-2 or TRBV6-3 to TRBJ2-2, with D uncertain. Trimming removed 6 bases from V and 7 bases from J, with 15 bases in between. This CDR3 region has 14 residues. CDR1 and CDR2 from the germline V gene are MNHEY and SVGEGT. The CDR3 bases are TGTGCCAGCAGCCCTCGGTGGAGCCACGGGGAGCTGTTTTTT. Protein product: CASSPRWSHGELFF.

This clonotype was seen a few times. The chain employs TRBV29-1 and TRBJ1-4, with TRBD1 matching 7 bases. Germline lookup yields CDR1 SQVTM and CDR2 ANQGSEA. The CDR3 length is 14 residues. V trimming: 7 bases; J trimming: 8 bases; junction bases outside the gene matches: 13. CDR3 protein: CSGSSGTAGEKLFF. The CDR3 DNA follows: TGCAGCGGTAGCTCCGGGACAGCGGGGGAAAAACTGTTTTTT. The full variable domain, completed using reference TRBV29-1 and TRBJ1-4, is SAVISQKPSRDICQRGTSLTIQCQVDSQVTMMFWYRQQPGQSLTLIATANQGSEATYESGFVIDKFPISRPNLTFSTLTVSNMSPEDSSIYLCSGSSGTAGEKLFFGSGTQLSVL.

This clonotype was counted ten times or more. The gene calls are TRBV27 and TRBJ2-5, with D possibly TRBD2 on 6 matching bases. V lost 4 bases and J 2 bases, leaving 14 bases between the germline ends. There are 15 residues in the CDR3. Germline V gene data show CDR1 as MNHEY and CDR2 as SMNVEV (reference sequence). DNA of the CDR3: TGTGCCAGCAGTTCCCCATTAGCGGCACAAGAGACCCAGTACTTC. Its protein product is CASSSPLAAQETQYF.

In this sample, this clonotype turned up many times. The chain has TRBV10-3 and TRBJ2-7; 7 nucleotides line up with TRBD1. Germline lookup yields CDR1 ENHRY and CDR2 SYGVKD. After removal of 11 bases from V and 3 bases from J, the junction contained 10 bases not matched to a gene. The CDR3 extends over 13 amino acids. CDR3 sequence reads: CAAGTGEGYEQYF. CDR3 nucleotide sequence: TGTGCCGCAGGAACAGGGGAAGGCTACGAGCAGTACTTC.

V gene TRBV4-2 combines with J gene TRBJ2-7; 8 nucleotides agree with TRBD2. With V trimmed by 5 bases and J by 0 bases, 9 bases remained unmatched. In germline, CDR1 is LGHNA, CDR2 YNFKEQ. The CDR3 loop spans 16 amino acids. CDR3 sequence: CASSSEAGGLSYEQYF. CDR3 DNA: TGTGCCAGCAGCTCCGAGGCGGGAGGCCTCTCCTACGAGCAGTACTTC.

V gene TRBV29-1 combines with J gene TRBJ2-5; 8 nucleotides align to TRBD2. Germline trimming cut 4 bases from V and 7 bases from J; bases unmatched to any gene: 8. The germline CDR1 and CDR2 sequences are SQVTM and ANQGSEA. The CDR3 has 13 amino acids. For the CDR3, the DNA is TGCAGCGTTGTATGGACTAGCTACGGGACCCAGTACTTC. It translates to CSVVWTSYGTQYF.

This chain links TRBV29-1 with TRBJ1-1; maybe TRBD1 (6 bases). Germline V gene sequence: CDR1 SQVTM, CDR2 ANQGSEA. V was clipped by 4 bases and J by 4 bases, with 16 bases between them. The CDR3 runs 14 residues. The CDR3 reads CSVAVQGKTTEAFF. The DNA of the CDR3 is TGCAGCGTTGCGGTACAGGGTAAGACCACTGAAGCTTTCTTT.

The chain has TRBV21-1 and TRBJ2-5; the tabulated D call, TRBD1, remains unverified against the DNA. TRBV21-1 is noted as a pseudogene. CDR3 length: 16 residues. The CDR3 region is CASSKGTGGRGETQYF. The DNA of the CDR3 is TGTGCCAGCAGCAAGGGGACAGGGGGCAGAGGAGAGACCCAGTACTTC.

The V gene is TRBV2, the J gene TRBJ1-5; 7 bases are shared with TRBD1. Germline assignment: CDR1 SNHLY and CDR2 FYNNEI. The junction had 2 bases not matched to a gene; V was cut back by 0 bases and J by 0 bases. This CDR3 is built from 16 residues. The CDR3 nucleotides read TGTGCCAGCAGTGAAGCAGGGACAGTTAGCAATCAGCCCCAGCATTTT. This codes for CASSEAGTVSNQPQHF.

This clonotype was seen a single time. The CDR3 DNA follows: TGTGCCAGCAGCTCCTTAAGGGAGCAGTACTTC. This sequence encodes CASSSLREQYF. This chain uses TRBV3-1 with TRBJ2-7; D not certain. Per the germline V gene, CDR1 is LGHDT and CDR2 is YNNKEL (reference sequence). Trimming left V 5 bases short and J 7 bases short, with 9 bases between. The CDR3 is 11 residues long.